The 20 T cell receptor beta chains reported below all come from one sample, sequenced in a study of HIV-infected patients and healthy controls. One entry per CDR3 protein, called by TCRdb with MiXCR from the 5' RACE reads. The data contain roughly 68,000 distinct CDR3 sequences, 15% to 20% of them seen just once; the ten biggest clones take up 1.4%. The specimen sequenced was CD4+ T cells from blood. The receptors were gathered from a human donor in good health.

This clonotype was recorded a few times. The CDR3 loop is CASNPRERLTGELFF. The CDR3 DNA is TGTGCCAGCAATCCGAGGGAGAGATTGACCGGGGAGCTGTTTTTT. The chain joins TRBV6-1 to TRBJ2-2; weak D call: TRBD2 (5 bases). Germline V lookup: CDR1 MNHNS, CDR2 SASEGT. Between the trimmed V and J ends, which lost 7 bases and 5 bases, there was a span of 17 bases. CDR3 length: 15 residues.

CDR3 coding DNA: TGTGCCAGCAGTGAAACTCAGGGAGCTATGCGCTACACCTTC. Translation: CASSETQGAMRYTF. J is TRBJ1-2 and V is TRBV2; perhaps TRBD1 as D (5 bases). The ends were cut back, 2 bases at V and 9 bases at J, with 16 bases in the middle. The germline V gene encodes CDR1 SNHLY and CDR2 FYNNEI. CDR3 length equals 14 residues.

V and J are TRBV20-1 and TRBJ2-1; 8 bases align to TRBD2. The germline gives CDR1 DFQATT, CDR2 SNEGSKA (reference sequence). V shed 0 bases, J shed 0 bases, and the junction held 10 bases outside the gene matches. This CDR3 region has 18 residues. DNA for the CDR3: TGCAGTGCTAGAGATCCTTTTGCTAGCGGGTCCTCCTACAATGAGCAGTTCTTC. Protein sequence: CSARDPFASGSSYNEQFF.

This chain joins TRBV20-1 and TRBJ2-7; 7 nucleotides line up with TRBD1. The germline gives CDR1 DFQATT, CDR2 SNEGSKA (reference sequence). This CDR3 is built from 16 residues. Trimming at V came to 5 bases and at J to 0 bases, leaving 13 bases not matched to a gene. The CDR3 coding sequence is TGCAGTGCTCCCGAGGTCCGGACAGGTTCCTCCTACGAGCAGTACTTC. Translation: CSAPEVRTGSSYEQYF.

This clonotype was recorded many times. The chain couples TRBV24-1 to TRBJ2-2, with 7 nucleotides matching TRBD2. Germline trimming cut 4 bases from V and 1 base from J; bases unmatched to any gene: 8. The germline V gene has CDR1 KGHDR and CDR2 SFDVKD. CDR3 length: 17 amino acids. CDR3 bases: TGTGCCACCAGTGAGGGAGGGTGGCAGATGAACACCGGGGAGCTGTTTTTT. It translates to CATSEGGWQMNTGELFF.

V gene TRBV5-1 combines with J gene TRBJ2-1; 11 nucleotides agree with TRBD2. This CDR3 has 16 residues. V lost 6 bases and J lost 7; bases outside the gene matches: 12. CDR1 and CDR2 from the germline V gene are SGHRS and YFSETQ. The CDR3 here is CASTPLLAGDRNEQFF. The CDR3 DNA reads TGCGCCAGCACCCCCCTACTAGCGGGAGACAGGAATGAGCAGTTCTTC.

This clonotype showed up just a few times. The J gene is TRBJ2-4, the V gene TRBV5-8, with D hard to call. CDR1 is SGHTS and CDR2 is YDEGEE in the germline V gene. The V and J ends lost 1 base and 8 bases respectively, with 10 bases between them. CDR3 size: 13 residues. In nucleotides, the CDR3 is TGTGCCAGCAGCTTGATGAAGGCGGACATTCAGTACTTC. Amino acid sequence: CASSLMKADIQYF.

This rearrangement joins TRBV20-1 to TRBJ2-5, with D possibly called TRBD1 or TRBD2 (5 bases each). The CDR3 has 13 amino acids. Germline lookup yields CDR1 DFQATT and CDR2 SNEGSKA (reference sequence). Trimming removed 7 bases at V and 1 base at J, with 13 bases between. The CDR3 nucleotides read TGCAGTGTCCTGATGAGGGGCCAAGAGACCCAGTACTTC. It specifies CSVLMRGQETQYF.

This clonotype was seen only a few times. The CDR3 DNA follows: TGTGCCTGGAGTATACACTTGAACACTGAAGCTTTCTTT. Its translation is CAWSIHLNTEAFF. The chain uses TRBV30 and TRBJ1-1; no clear D. Germline loops: CDR1 GTSNPN, CDR2 SVGIG (reference sequence). The V gene lost 2 bases and the J gene lost 0 bases, with 7 bases spanning the gap. The CDR3 is 13 amino acids.

This clonotype was observed many times. This chain's CDR3 is CSATGTGEGYTEAFF. CDR3 sequence (DNA): TGCAGTGCTACCGGGACAGGGGAAGGATATACTGAAGCTTTCTTT. The chain couples TRBV20-1 to TRBJ1-1; 10 nucleotides align to TRBD1. J was trimmed by 5 bases and V by 4 bases; bases with no gene match: 10. The CDR3 consists of 15 residues. CDR1 is DFQATT and CDR2 is SNEGSKA in the germline V gene (reference sequence).

The rearrangement links TRBV10-3 to TRBJ1-3; TRBD1 agrees at 7 bases. The CDR3 runs to 14 residues. The V segment lost 6 bases and the J segment 3 bases; nucleotides outside the gene matches: 5. The V gene's germline CDR1 is ENHRY and CDR2 SYGVKD. CDR3 DNA: TGTGCCATCAGCGGGACAGAGAATGGAAACACCATATATTTT. Translating gives CAISGTENGNTIYF.

This clonotype has ten or more counts. The CDR3 DNA reads TGTGCCAGCAGCCAGACCCGCCTAAGGACTAGTCGAGAGACCCAGTACTTC. Translation: CASSQTRLRTSRETQYF. The chain employs TRBV3-1 and TRBJ2-5, with 7 bases matching TRBD2. CDR1 is LGHDT, CDR2 YNNKEL, per germline (reference sequence). Losses at the gene ends were 3 bases for V and 4 bases for J; bases not matched to a gene: 14. The CDR3 sequence is 17 residues long.

The CDR3 is CASSPFSGQLISGNTIYF. The CDR3 DNA is TGTGCCAGCAGCCCTTTCTCGGGGCAGCTCATCTCTGGAAACACCATATATTTT. This chain uses TRBV11-3 with TRBJ1-3, with a possible D match to TRBD1 (5 bases). Germline V lookup: CDR1 SGHNT, CDR2 YENEEA. This CDR3 contains 18 residues. V gave up 5 bases and J gave up 0 bases, with 20 bases separating them.

This clonotype was seen many times. The CDR3 region has the DNA TGCGCCAGCACCCAAGCGGGAATAGAGTTAAATGAGCAGTTCTTC. This gives the protein CASTQAGIELNEQFF. The chain combines TRBV10-2 with TRBJ2-1, with TRBD2 matching 7 bases. The CDR3 length is 15 residues. V gave up 7 bases and J gave up 7 bases; unmatched junction bases: 13. Germline lookup yields CDR1 WSHSY and CDR2 SAAADI.

V gene TRBV10-3 combines with J gene TRBJ2-1; D ambiguous. The V gene lost 1 base and the J gene lost 7 bases, with 2 bases spanning the gap. Germline CDR1 ENHRY, CDR2 SYGVKD. The CDR3 loop spans 11 amino acids. The CDR3, as DNA: TGTGCCATCAGTGAGTGGAATGAGCAGTTCTTC. Protein sequence: CAISEWNEQFF.

CDR3 residues: CASSQGRLAGDNEQFF. The CDR3 DNA reads as TGCGCCAGCAGCCAAGGACGACTAGCGGGGGACAATGAGCAGTTCTTC. The chain is built from TRBV4-1 and TRBJ2-1; TRBD2 aligns across 12 bases. J lost 5 bases, V lost 1 base, and 3 bases had no gene match. CDR1 and CDR2 (germline): MGHRA, YSYEKL. The CDR3 is 16 residues long.

At least ten counts were recorded for this clonotype. This sequence joins TRBV3-1 and TRBJ1-2; 7 positions match TRBD1. Germline CDR1 reads LGHDT; CDR2 reads YNNKEL (reference sequence). This CDR3 region has 18 residues. After removal of 0 bases from V and 4 bases from J, the junction contained 14 bases not matched to a gene. CDR3 protein: CASSQDGGQLSTLYGYTF. The CDR3 bases are TGTGCCAGCAGCCAAGACGGGGGACAGCTATCCACCCTCTATGGCTACACCTTC. The entire variable domain, with the rest obtained from reference TRBV3-1 and TRBJ1-2, is as follows: DTAVSQTPKYLVTQMGNDKSIKCEQNLGHDTMYWYKQDSKKFLKIMFSYNNKELIINETVPNRFSPKSPDKAHLNLHINSLELGDSAVYFCASSQDGGQLSTLYGYTFGSGTRLTVV.

At least ten counts were recorded for this clonotype. The chain carries TRBV28 and TRBJ2-7, with D maybe TRBD2 (5 bases). The CDR3 consists of 11 residues. The V and J ends lost 6 bases and 4 bases respectively, with 7 bases between them. Germline loops: CDR1 MDHEN, CDR2 SYDVKM. The CDR3 coding sequence is TGTGCCAGCAGGGAGGAGTACGAGCAGTACTTC. It yields the protein CASREEYEQYF.

V usage is TRBV10-2 and J usage is TRBJ2-7, with D unclear. V lost 3 bases, J lost 4 bases, and 7 bases lay in between. The germline V gene encodes CDR1 WSHSY and CDR2 SAAADI. The CDR3 loop spans 12 amino acids. This CDR3 is CASSEYSYEQYF. The CDR3 region has the DNA TGCGCCAGCAGTGAATATTCTTACGAGCAGTACTTC.

This chain links TRBV29-1 with TRBJ1-1; 7 positions match TRBD1. The CDR3 covers 14 residues. CDR1 SQVTM and CDR2 ANQGSEA come from the germline V gene. J gave up 1 base and V 7 bases, and 9 bases lay outside the gene matches. Here the CDR3 reads CSGRRGPENTEAFF. The CDR3 region has the DNA TGCAGCGGCAGGAGGGGGCCCGAGAACACTGAAGCTTTCTTT.